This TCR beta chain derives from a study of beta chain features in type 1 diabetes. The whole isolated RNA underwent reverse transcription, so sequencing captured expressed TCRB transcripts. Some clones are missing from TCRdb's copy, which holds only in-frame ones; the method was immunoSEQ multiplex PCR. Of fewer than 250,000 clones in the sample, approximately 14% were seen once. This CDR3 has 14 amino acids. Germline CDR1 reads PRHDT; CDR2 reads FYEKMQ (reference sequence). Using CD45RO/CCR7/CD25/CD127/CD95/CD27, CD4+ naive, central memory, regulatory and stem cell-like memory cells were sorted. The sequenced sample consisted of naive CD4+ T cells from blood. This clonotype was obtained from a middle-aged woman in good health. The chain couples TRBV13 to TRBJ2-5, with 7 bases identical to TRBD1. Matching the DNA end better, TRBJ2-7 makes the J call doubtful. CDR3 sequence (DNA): TGTGCCAGCAGCAAACAGGGGACCTCCTACGAGCAGTACTTC. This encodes CASSKQGTSYEQYF.